This entry is about one T cell receptor (beta chain). Its matching antigen is unknown. The source of the sample is a study of memory CD4+ T cells and cytomegalovirus serostatus. Study as a whole: Healthy Belgian adult donors included roughly ten CMV-positive and some 24 CMV-negative people. Study outcomes and limitations: The CMV-associated TCR signature appears largely within the CD4+ memory repertoire.

Germline assignment: CDR1 SQVTM and CDR2 ANQGSEA. V was pared by 5 bases and J by 1 base, with 7 bases of the junction left unmatched. This CDR3 comprises 14 residues. Original analysis: After removing out-of-frame reads, approximately 2.2 million distinct TCRbeta sequences remained. Generated by immunoSEQ multiplex PCR, the TCRdb table keeps only in-frame clones and is missing some. The V and J calls and the clone size are those of that table, but D and trimming were determined from the DNA. The sample comprises about 59,000 clones, about 81% of which are singletons, and roughly 1% rests with the top ten. The sort gate was single viable CD3+CD4+CD8-CD45RO+ cells for memory CD4+ T cells. Serum IgG to CMV pp150, pp28, p38 and p52 defined serostatus.

The sequence was collected from an adult in good health and CMV-seronegative. What was sequenced was memory CD4+ T cells from blood. The chain has TRBV29-1 and TRBJ2-5; 7 bases align to TRBD2. The CDR3 DNA reads TGCAGCGTTACCCCTAGCGGAGCCCAAGAGACCCAGTACTTC. It encodes CSVTPSGAQETQYF.